What follows are 29 T cell receptor beta chains derived from one specimen sequenced in a study of beta chain features in type 1 diabetes. TCRB transcripts that were expressed got sequenced, as all of the isolated RNA had been reverse transcribed. Measured with immunoSEQ multiplex PCR; TCRdb has only the in-frame clones, and not every one. The repertoire includes about 140,000 clones, 9.7% of them detected once, and 0.65% sits in the top ten. The specimen sequenced was central memory CD4+ T cells from blood. Receptor source: a woman between 40 and 55 years old in good health.

This clone was seen a few times. The rearrangement joins TRBV19 to TRBJ1-5; 8 nucleotides match TRBD1. Losses at the gene ends were 8 bases for V and 3 bases for J; bases not matched to a gene: 6. Germline CDR1 reads LNHDA; CDR2 reads SQIVND (reference sequence). CDR3 length: 14 residues. The CDR3 region is CASREQGVNQPQHF. CDR3 DNA sequence: TGTGCCAGTCGGGAACAGGGGGTCAATCAGCCCCAGCATTTT.

This clone was recorded at least ten times. V usage is TRBV2 and J usage is TRBJ2-7; perhaps TRBD2 as D (6 bases). Trimming shortened V by 6 bases and J by 0 bases, and 15 bases separated the two germline ends. CDR1 is SNHLY and CDR2 is FYNNEI in the germline V gene. The CDR3 is 15 amino acids. The DNA for the CDR3 is TGTGCCAGCAGCTCCGGAGGGGTGGACTCCTACGAGCAGTACTTC. As protein: CASSSGGVDSYEQYF.

There are a few counts of this clone. This chain joins TRBV15 and TRBJ2-5, with D possibly being TRBD2 (6 bases). The CDR3 extends over 14 amino acids. Trimming removed 5 bases from V and 5 bases from J, with 15 bases in between. Per the germline V gene, CDR1 is LNHNV and CDR2 is YYDKDF (reference sequence). The CDR3 reads CATSRDSGRETQYF. The CDR3 DNA reads TGTGCCACCAGCCGGGACTCGGGGCGGGAGACCCAGTACTTC.

This clone has ten or more counts. The chain carries TRBV7-9 and TRBJ1-2; perhaps TRBD1 as D (5 bases). CDR1 and CDR2 from the germline V gene are SEHNR and FQNEAQ (reference sequence). The CDR3 totals 16 residues. The V gene lost 5 bases and the J gene lost 0 bases, with 16 bases spanning the gap. This chain's CDR3 is CASSLALTVPNYGYTF. The CDR3 bases are TGTGCCAGCAGCCTTGCTCTGACAGTACCTAACTATGGCTACACCTTC.

The CDR3 coding sequence is TGTGCCAGCAACGAGGCGGGGGCCTACGAGCAGTACTTC. Its protein is CASNEAGAYEQYF. The rearrangement joins TRBV6-1 to TRBJ2-7; the match to TRBD2 covers 7 bases. The CDR3 loop spans 13 amino acids. J was trimmed by 2 bases and V by 7 bases; bases with no gene match: 5. In germline, CDR1 is MNHNS, CDR2 SASEGT.

At least ten counts were recorded for this clone. The genes are TRBV19 and TRBJ1-6, with a tentative D call TRBD1 (5 bases). CDR1 is LNHDA and CDR2 is SQIVND in the germline V gene (reference sequence). The CDR3 loop spans 15 amino acids. V was shortened by 5 bases and J by 6 bases, with 14 bases between the two germline ends. Written as DNA, the CDR3 is TGTGCCAGTAGTGCCTTCCAGGGAGGTAATTCACCCCTCCACTTT. The encoded protein is CASSAFQGGNSPLHF.

This clone showed up just a few times. This chain connects TRBV19 to TRBJ1-1; TRBD1 is a possible D gene (5 bases). The CDR3 contains 16 residues. The germline V and J ends were trimmed by 7 bases and 5 bases, with 23 bases remaining between them. In germline, CDR1 is LNHDA, CDR2 SQIVND (reference sequence). For the CDR3, the DNA is TGTGCCAGTACCGTCTCCCGAGGACACGACAGAACTGAAGCTTTCTTT. Encoded protein: CASTVSRGHDRTEAFF.

V usage is TRBV5-1 and J usage is TRBJ2-2, with 11 bases matching TRBD2. The J segment lost 8 bases and the V segment lost 3 bases, leaving 9 bases of the junction unmatched. The CDR3 totals 16 residues. CDR1 is SGHRS, CDR2 YFSETQ, per germline. CDR3 coding DNA: TGCGCCAGCAGCTGGACGACTAGCGGGGCCGGGGGGGAGCTGTTTTTT. This codes for CASSWTTSGAGGELFF.

This clone was seen more than once but under ten times. V is TRBV7-2 and J is TRBJ2-7; possibly TRBD2 for D (6 bases). The CDR3 runs to 15 residues. Germline V gene data show CDR1 as SGHTA and CDR2 as FQGNSA. Between the trimmed V and J ends, which lost 5 bases and 2 bases, there was a span of 16 bases. CDR3 region: CASSVTSISPYEQYF. The CDR3 DNA sequence: TGTGCCAGCAGCGTTACTAGCATAAGCCCCTACGAGCAGTACTTC.

This clone has more than one count but fewer than ten. The gene calls are TRBV14 and TRBJ1-6; D is unresolved. The CDR3 extends over 16 amino acids. CDR1 and CDR2 from the germline V gene are SGHDN and FVKESK. The V end was cut by 4 bases, the J end by 0 bases, with 10 bases between. In nucleotides, the CDR3 is TGTGCCAGCAGCCCACAGCTTCTCTCCTATAATTCACCCCTCCACTTT. Residues: CASSPQLLSYNSPLHF.

This clone was recorded a few times. This specimen includes other DNA sequences encoding the same CDR3. J is TRBJ1-3 and V is TRBV29-1; possibly TRBD1 for D (6 bases). This CDR3 has 14 residues. Deletions cut 5 bases from V and 1 base from J, with 12 bases between. The V gene's germline CDR1 is SQVTM and CDR2 ANQGSEA. The CDR3 spells CSVSGQQSGNTIYF. The DNA for the CDR3 is TGCAGCGTTTCAGGACAGCAATCTGGAAACACCATATATTTT.

The V gene is TRBV7-6, the J gene TRBJ2-3; TRBD2 aligns across 10 bases. The CDR3 has 16 amino acids. CDR1 and CDR2 (germline): SGHVS, FNYEAQ. The ends lost 4 bases at V and 2 bases at J; junction bases unmatched: 6. DNA for the CDR3: TGTGCCAGCAGCTCTCTAGCGGGGGCCGTCACAGATACGCAGTATTTT. Its protein is CASSSLAGAVTDTQYF.

V is TRBV2 and J is TRBJ1-4; 9 nucleotides line up with TRBD1. This CDR3 has 15 amino acids. Germline trimming cut 5 bases from V and 7 bases from J; bases unmatched to any gene: 8. Per the germline V gene, CDR1 is SNHLY and CDR2 is FYNNEI. The CDR3 DNA reads as TGTGCCAGCAGTCAAGGACAGGGGAGAGGTGAAAAACTGTTTTTT. The encoded protein is CASSQGQGRGEKLFF.

The chain recombines TRBV5-1 with TRBJ2-1, with 15 bases matching TRBD2. The germline V gene encodes CDR1 SGHRS and CDR2 YFSETQ. V was pared by 0 bases and J by 9 bases, with 1 base of the junction left unmatched. CDR3 length: 15 amino acids. The CDR3 spells CASSLGTSGGGEQFF. Here the CDR3 DNA reads TGCGCCAGCAGCTTGGGGACTAGCGGGGGGGGTGAGCAGTTCTTC.

In this sample, this clone turned up a few times. V and J are TRBV20-1 and TRBJ2-1; a weak D match, TRBD2 (5 bases). Trimming took 2 bases from V and 12 from J, leaving 11 bases between them. This CDR3 has 11 amino acids. CDR1 and CDR2 (germline): DFQATT, SNEGSKA (reference sequence). CDR3 DNA sequence: TGCAGTGCTAGAAGTCCCCGGGGGCAGTTCTTC. It yields the protein CSARSPRGQFF.

The J gene is TRBJ2-7, the V gene TRBV5-6; 7 nucleotides line up with TRBD2. This CDR3 has 15 amino acids. CDR1 and CDR2 (germline): SGHDT, YYEEEE. V lost 0 bases and J lost 2; bases outside the gene matches: 5. The CDR3 protein is CASSLGASGPYEQYF. CDR3 bases: TGTGCCAGCAGCTTGGGGGCTAGCGGACCCTACGAGCAGTACTTC.

This clone has only a few counts. The chain recombines TRBV5-5 with TRBJ2-1; TRBD1 aligns across 7 bases. Per the germline V gene, CDR1 is SGHKS and CDR2 is YYEKEE (reference sequence). J was trimmed by 9 bases and V by 2 bases; bases with no gene match: 2. The CDR3 sequence is 12 residues long. The CDR3 protein is CASSLDRVEQFF. The CDR3 DNA reads as TGTGCCAGCAGCTTAGACAGGGTTGAGCAGTTCTTC.

This clone was seen more than once but under ten times. The chain joins TRBV5-6 to TRBJ2-1; 7 nucleotides align to TRBD1. Germline assignment: CDR1 SGHDT and CDR2 YYEEEE. This CDR3 comprises 17 residues. After removal of 6 bases from V and 3 bases from J, the junction contained 15 bases not matched to a gene. The CDR3: CASKREGDSPFYNEQFF. CDR3 nucleotides: TGTGCCAGCAAACGCGAAGGGGACAGCCCGTTCTACAATGAGCAGTTCTTC.

This clone was picked up a small number of times. Distinct nucleotide sequences in the sample also encode this CDR3. The chain combines TRBV5-4 with TRBJ2-5; tentatively, D is TRBD1 (5 bases). CDR1 is SGHNT, CDR2 YYREEE, per germline (reference sequence). Between the trimmed V and J ends, which lost 2 bases and 0 bases, there was a span of 8 bases. The CDR3 spans 14 residues. The CDR3 here is CASSLSGYQETQYF. CDR3 nucleotide sequence: TGTGCCAGCAGCTTATCAGGGTACCAAGAGACCCAGTACTTC. Using reference TRBV5-4 and TRBJ2-5 for the parts outside the CDR3, the full variable domain is ETGVTQSPTHLIKTRGQQVTLRCSSQSGHNTVSWYQQALGQGPQFIFQYYREEENGRGNFPPRFSGLQFPNYSSELNVNALELDDSALYLCASSLSGYQETQYFGPGTRLLVL.

This clone has more than one count but fewer than ten. The J gene is TRBJ2-5, the V gene TRBV19, with 10 bases matching TRBD2. The CDR3 consists of 16 residues. Germline V lookup: CDR1 LNHDA, CDR2 SQIVND (reference sequence). Trimming cost V 3 bases and J 5 bases; bases outside gene matches: 9. CDR3 sequence reads: CASSIGERGGRETQYF. The CDR3 DNA sequence: TGTGCCAGTAGTATTGGGGAGCGGGGGGGCCGGGAGACCCAGTACTTC. Full variable domain (missing parts from reference TRBV19 and TRBJ2-5): DGGITQSPKYLFRKEGQNVTLSCEQNLNHDAMYWYRQDPGQGLRLIYYSQIVNDFQKGDIAEGYSVSREKKESFPLTVTSAQKNPTAFYLCASSIGERGGRETQYFGPGTRLLVL.

The gene calls are TRBV27 and TRBJ1-2; 7 bases agree with TRBD1. This CDR3 has 13 amino acids. Germline assignment: CDR1 MNHEY and CDR2 SMNVEV (reference sequence). With 9 bases clipped from V and 1 base from J, the junction kept 5 bases outside the gene matches. The CDR3 sequence: CARRQGFNYGYTF. CDR3 coding DNA: TGTGCCAGGAGACAGGGATTTAACTATGGCTACACCTTC.

J is TRBJ2-3 and V is TRBV4-3; 8 positions match TRBD2. With 0 bases clipped from V and 5 bases from J, the junction kept 10 bases outside the gene matches. This CDR3 has 17 amino acids. The germline CDR1 and CDR2 sequences are LGHNA and YSLEER. The CDR3 region is CASSQDGTGGGLDTQYF. Here the CDR3 DNA reads TGCGCCAGCAGCCAAGACGGAACGGGGGGGGGATTAGATACGCAGTATTTT.

There are many counts of this clone. The gene calls are TRBV10-3 and TRBJ2-2; 7 nucleotides agree with TRBD2. The V segment lost 8 bases and the J segment 1 base; nucleotides outside the gene matches: 7. The germline CDR1 and CDR2 sequences are ENHRY and SYGVKD. This CDR3 region has 15 residues. CDR3 protein: CAILKTSLNTGELFF. The CDR3 DNA reads TGTGCCATCCTCAAGACTAGCTTGAACACCGGGGAGCTGTTTTTT.

The chain uses TRBV5-4 and TRBJ2-7, with 8 bases that match TRBD1. With 3 bases clipped from V and 5 bases from J, the junction kept 4 bases outside the gene matches. Germline CDR1 and CDR2: SGHNT and YYREEE (reference sequence). CDR3 size: 13 residues. The DNA of the CDR3 is TGTGCCAGCAGCTCGGACAGGGCCGACGAGCAGTACTTC. This gives the protein CASSSDRADEQYF.

This clone came up a few times. The gene calls are TRBV7-2 and TRBJ2-3; the D is unclear. V was pared by 5 bases and J by 6 bases, with 9 bases between. There are 12 residues in the CDR3. Germline V CDR1 and CDR2: SGHTA, FQGNSA. The CDR3 region is CASSPLRDTQYF. In nucleotides, the CDR3 is TGTGCCAGCAGCCCACTTCGGGATACGCAGTATTTT.

This clone was counted many times. V usage is TRBV7-8 and J usage is TRBJ2-5, with 16 bases identical to TRBD2. CDR1 and CDR2 from the germline V gene are SGHVS and FQNEAQ. Trimming removed 1 base from V and 3 bases from J; junction bases left unmatched: 5. This CDR3 comprises 18 residues. Here the CDR3 DNA reads TGTGCCAGCAGCTTAGGGGGACTAGCGGGGGGGTCCAAAGAGACCCAGTACTTC. This gives the protein CASSLGGLAGGSKETQYF.

This clone has a handful of counts. The chain is built from TRBV4-3 and TRBJ2-1; D perhaps matches TRBD2 (7 bases). The length of the CDR3 is 15 residues. Trimming removed 5 bases from V and 5 bases from J, with 16 bases in between. Germline CDR1 is LGHNA and CDR2 is YSLEER. As DNA, the CDR3 is TGCGCCAGCAGCAGAGAGGGGGGGCTCGACAATGAGCAGTTCTTC. Translation: CASSREGGLDNEQFF.

This clone has only a few counts. V and J are TRBV5-1 and TRBJ2-3; D might be TRBD2 (6 bases). Trimming took off 3 bases at V and 2 bases at J, with 22 bases between the two ends. Germline V CDR1 and CDR2: SGHRS, YFSETQ. This CDR3 comprises 18 residues. The CDR3 spells CASSSARIGLQATDTQYF. The CDR3, as DNA: TGCGCCAGCAGCTCGGCCCGAATCGGACTACAGGCCACAGATACGCAGTATTTT.

This clone has more than one count but fewer than ten. As DNA, the CDR3 is TGTGCCAGCTCAAAGGGACAGGCAACGACCTACGAGCAGTACTTC. The encoded protein is CASSKGQATTYEQYF. V gene TRBV18 combines with J gene TRBJ2-7, with 8 bases lining up with TRBD1. The V segment lost 5 bases and the J segment 2 bases; nucleotides outside the gene matches: 8. The CDR3 has 15 amino acids. The germline V gene has CDR1 KGHSH and CDR2 LQKENI.